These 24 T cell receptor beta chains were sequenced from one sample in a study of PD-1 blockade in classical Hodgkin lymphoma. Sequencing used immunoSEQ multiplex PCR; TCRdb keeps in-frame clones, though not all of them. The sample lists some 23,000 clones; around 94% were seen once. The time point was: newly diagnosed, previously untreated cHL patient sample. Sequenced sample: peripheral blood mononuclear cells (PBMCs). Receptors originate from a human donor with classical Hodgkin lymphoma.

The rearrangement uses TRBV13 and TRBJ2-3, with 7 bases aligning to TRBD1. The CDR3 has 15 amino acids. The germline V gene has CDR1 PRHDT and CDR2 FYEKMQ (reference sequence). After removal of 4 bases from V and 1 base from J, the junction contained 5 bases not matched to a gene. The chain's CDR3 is CASSSRDRGTDTQYF. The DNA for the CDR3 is TGTGCCAGCAGCTCCCGGGACAGAGGCACAGATACGCAGTATTTT.

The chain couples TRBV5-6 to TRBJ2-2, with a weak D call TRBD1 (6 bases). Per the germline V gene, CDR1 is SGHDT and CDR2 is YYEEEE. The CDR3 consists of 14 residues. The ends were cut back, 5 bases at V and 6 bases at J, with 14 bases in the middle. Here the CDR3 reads CASSSQGGAGELFF. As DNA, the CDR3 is TGTGCCAGCAGTTCACAGGGTGGGGCCGGGGAGCTGTTTTTT. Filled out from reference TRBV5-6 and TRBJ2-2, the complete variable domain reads DAGVTQSPTHLIKTRGQQVTLRCSPKSGHDTVSWYQQALGQGPQFIFQYYEEEERQRGNFPDRFSGHQFPNYSSELNVNALLLGDSALYLCASSSQGGAGELFFGEGSRLTVL.

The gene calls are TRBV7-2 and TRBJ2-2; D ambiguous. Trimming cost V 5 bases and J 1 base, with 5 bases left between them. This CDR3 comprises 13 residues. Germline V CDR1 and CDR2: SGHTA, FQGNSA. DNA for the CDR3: TGTGCCAGCAGCCAAGGGAACACCGGGGAGCTGTTTTTT. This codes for CASSQGNTGELFF.

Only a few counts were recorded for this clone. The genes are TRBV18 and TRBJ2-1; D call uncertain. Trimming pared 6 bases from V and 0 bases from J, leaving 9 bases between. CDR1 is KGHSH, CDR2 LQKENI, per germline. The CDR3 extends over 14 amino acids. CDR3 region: CASSGASSYNEQFF. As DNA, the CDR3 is TGTGCCAGCTCTGGTGCGAGCTCCTACAATGAGCAGTTCTTC.

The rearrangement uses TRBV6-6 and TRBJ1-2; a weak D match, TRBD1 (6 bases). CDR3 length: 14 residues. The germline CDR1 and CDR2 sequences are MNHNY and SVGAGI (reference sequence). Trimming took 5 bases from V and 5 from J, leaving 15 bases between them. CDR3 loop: CASSGGALRYGYTF. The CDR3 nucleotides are TGTGCCAGCAGTGGGGGGGCCCTAAGGTATGGCTACACCTTC.

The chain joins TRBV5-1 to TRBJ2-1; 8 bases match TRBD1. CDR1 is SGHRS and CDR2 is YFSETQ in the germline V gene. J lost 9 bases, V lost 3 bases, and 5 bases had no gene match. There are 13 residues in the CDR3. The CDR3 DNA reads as TGCGCCAGCAGCTCGGGGACAGGCCTTGAGCAGTTCTTC. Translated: CASSSGTGLEQFF.

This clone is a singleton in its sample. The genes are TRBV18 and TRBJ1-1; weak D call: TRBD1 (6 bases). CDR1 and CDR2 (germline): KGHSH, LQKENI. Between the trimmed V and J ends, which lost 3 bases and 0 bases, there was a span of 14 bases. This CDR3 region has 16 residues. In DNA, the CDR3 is TGTGCCAGCTCACCCCTTGCTCCAGGGGTGAACACTGAAGCTTTCTTT. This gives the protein CASSPLAPGVNTEAFF.

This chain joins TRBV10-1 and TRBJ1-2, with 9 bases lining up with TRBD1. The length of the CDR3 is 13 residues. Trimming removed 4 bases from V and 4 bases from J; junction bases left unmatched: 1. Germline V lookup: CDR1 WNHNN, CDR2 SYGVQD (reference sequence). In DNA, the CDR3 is TGCGCCAGCAGTGCGGACAGGGGCTATGGCTACACCTTC. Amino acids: CASSADRGYGYTF.

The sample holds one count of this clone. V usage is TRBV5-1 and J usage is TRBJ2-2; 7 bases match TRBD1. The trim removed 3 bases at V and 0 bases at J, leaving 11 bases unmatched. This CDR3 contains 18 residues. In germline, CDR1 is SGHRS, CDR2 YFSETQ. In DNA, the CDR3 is TGCGCCAGCAGCTCCTCCCTCTGGACAGGATCGAACACCGGGGAGCTGTTTTTT. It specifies CASSSSLWTGSNTGELFF. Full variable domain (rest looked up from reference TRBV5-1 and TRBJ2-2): KAGVTQTPRYLIKTRGQQVTLSCSPISGHRSVSWYQQTPGQGLQFLFEYFSETQRNKGNFPGRFSGRQFSNSRSEMNVSTLELGDSALYLCASSSSLWTGSNTGELFFGEGSRLTVL.

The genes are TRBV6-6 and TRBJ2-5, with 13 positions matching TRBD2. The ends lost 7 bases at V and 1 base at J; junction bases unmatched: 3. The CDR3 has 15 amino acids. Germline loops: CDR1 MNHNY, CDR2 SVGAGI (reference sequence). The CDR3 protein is CASTTSGGTQETQYF. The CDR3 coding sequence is TGTGCCAGCACGACTAGCGGGGGGACCCAAGAGACCCAGTACTTC.

The CDR3 nucleotides are TGTGCCAGCTCACCCAGGGTCTCTGGGGCCAACGTCCTGACTTTC. This encodes CASSPRVSGANVLTF. This chain links TRBV18 with TRBJ2-6; TRBD1 might be the D (5 bases). Germline CDR1 is KGHSH and CDR2 is LQKENI. V lost 3 bases, J lost 0 bases, and 6 bases lay in between. There are 15 residues in the CDR3.

The CDR3 nucleotides read TGCGCCAGCAAGGCGGGCGGCTCGAACTATGGCTACACCTTC. Encoded protein: CASKAGGSNYGYTF. The chain employs TRBV10-2 and TRBJ1-2, with D hard to call. Germline lookup yields CDR1 WSHSY and CDR2 SAAADI. CDR3 size: 14 residues. V was clipped by 7 bases and J by 2 bases, with 14 bases between them.

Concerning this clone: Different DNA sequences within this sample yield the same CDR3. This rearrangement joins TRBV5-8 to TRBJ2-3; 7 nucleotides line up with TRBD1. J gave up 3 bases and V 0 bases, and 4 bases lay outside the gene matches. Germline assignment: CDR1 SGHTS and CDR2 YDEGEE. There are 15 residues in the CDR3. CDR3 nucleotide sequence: TGTGCCAGCAGCTTGGGGGGACAGATGACAGATACGCAGTATTTT. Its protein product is CASSLGGQMTDTQYF. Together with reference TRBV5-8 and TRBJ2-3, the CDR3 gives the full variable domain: EAGVTQSPTHLIKTRGQQATLRCSPISGHTSVYWYQQALGLGLQFLLWYDEGEERNRGNFPPRFSGRQFPNYSSELNVNALELEDSALYLCASSLGGQMTDTQYFGPGTRLTVL.

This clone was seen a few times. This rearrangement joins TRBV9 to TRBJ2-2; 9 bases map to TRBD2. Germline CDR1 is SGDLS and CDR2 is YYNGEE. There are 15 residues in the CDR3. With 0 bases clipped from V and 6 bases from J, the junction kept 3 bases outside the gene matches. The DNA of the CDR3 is TGTGCCAGCAGCGTAGCGGCGGGGGGGCCCGGGGAGCTGTTTTTT. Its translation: CASSVAAGGPGELFF. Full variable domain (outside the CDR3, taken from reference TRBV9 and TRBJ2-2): DSGVTQTPKHLITATGQRVTLRCSPRSGDLSVYWYQQSLDQGLQFLIQYYNGEERAKGNILERFSAQQFPDLHSELNLSSLELGDSALYFCASSVAAGGPGELFFGEGSRLTVL.

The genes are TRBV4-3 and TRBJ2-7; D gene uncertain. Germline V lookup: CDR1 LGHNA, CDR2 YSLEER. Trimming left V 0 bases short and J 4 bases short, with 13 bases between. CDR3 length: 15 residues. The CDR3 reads CASSQDRTAYYEQYF. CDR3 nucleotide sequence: TGCGCCAGCAGCCAAGATCGGACGGCTTATTACGAGCAGTACTTC.

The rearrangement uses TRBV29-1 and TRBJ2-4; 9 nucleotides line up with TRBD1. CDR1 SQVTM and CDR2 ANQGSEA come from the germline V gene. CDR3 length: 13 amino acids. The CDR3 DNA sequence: TGCAGTGGGCTGGGGACAGGGTATGCCATTCAGTACTTC. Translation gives CSGLGTGYAIQYF. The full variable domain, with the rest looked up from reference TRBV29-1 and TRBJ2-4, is SAVISQKPSRDICQRGTSLTIQCQVDSQVTMMFWYRQQPGQSLTLIATANQGSEATYESGFVIDKFPISRPNLTFSTLTVSNMSPEDSSIYLCSGLGTGYAIQYFGAGTRLSVL.

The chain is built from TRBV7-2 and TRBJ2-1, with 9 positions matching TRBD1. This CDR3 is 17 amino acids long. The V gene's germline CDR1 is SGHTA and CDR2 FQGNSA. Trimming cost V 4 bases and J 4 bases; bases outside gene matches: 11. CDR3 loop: CASSSKRTGALYNEQFF. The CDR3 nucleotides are TGTGCCAGCAGCTCTAAACGGACAGGGGCTTTATACAATGAGCAGTTCTTC.

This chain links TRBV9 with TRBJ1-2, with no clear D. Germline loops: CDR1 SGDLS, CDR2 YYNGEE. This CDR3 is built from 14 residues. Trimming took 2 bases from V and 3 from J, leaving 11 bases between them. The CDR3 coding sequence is TGTGCCAGCAGCGTCGGCAGGTCAGACTATGGCTACACCTTC. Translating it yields CASSVGRSDYGYTF.

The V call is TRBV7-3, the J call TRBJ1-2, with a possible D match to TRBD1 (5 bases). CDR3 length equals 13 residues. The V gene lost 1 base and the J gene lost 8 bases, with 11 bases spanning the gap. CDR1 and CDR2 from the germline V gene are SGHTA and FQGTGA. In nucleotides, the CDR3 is TGTGCCAGCAGCTTAAATGGGGGTAGGGGCTACACCTTC. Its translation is CASSLNGGRGYTF.

CDR3 protein: CASSDDRANTGELFF. As DNA, the CDR3 is TGTGCCAGCAGTGACGACAGGGCGAACACCGGGGAGCTGTTTTTT. The rearrangement uses TRBV2 and TRBJ2-2; 7 bases match TRBD1. J was trimmed by 0 bases and V by 3 bases; bases with no gene match: 1. Germline assignment: CDR1 SNHLY and CDR2 FYNNEI. The CDR3 covers 15 residues.

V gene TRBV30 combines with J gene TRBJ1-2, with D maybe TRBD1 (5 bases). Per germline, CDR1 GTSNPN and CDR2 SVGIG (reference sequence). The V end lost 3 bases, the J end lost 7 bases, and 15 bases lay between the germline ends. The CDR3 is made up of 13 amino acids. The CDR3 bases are TGTGCCTGGAGGGGGGGACTCCAAACTGGCTACACCTTC. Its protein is CAWRGGLQTGYTF.

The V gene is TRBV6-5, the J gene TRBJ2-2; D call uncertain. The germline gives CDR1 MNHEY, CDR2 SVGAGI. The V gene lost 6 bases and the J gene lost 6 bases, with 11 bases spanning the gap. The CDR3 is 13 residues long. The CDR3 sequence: CASSTNLPGELFF. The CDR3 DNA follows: TGTGCCAGCAGCACGAATTTACCCGGGGAGCTGTTTTTT.

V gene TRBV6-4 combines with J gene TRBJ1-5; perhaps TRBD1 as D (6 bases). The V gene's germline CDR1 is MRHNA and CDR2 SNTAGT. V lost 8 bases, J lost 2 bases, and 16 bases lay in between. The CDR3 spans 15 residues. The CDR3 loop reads CASGPGASGNQPQHF. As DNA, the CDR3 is TGTGCCAGCGGTCCAGGGGCGAGCGGCAATCAGCCCCAGCATTTT.

CDR3 nucleotide sequence: TGTGCCAGTAGTATCGTCACAGGGCTGATGAACACTGAAGCTTTCTTT. This codes for CASSIVTGLMNTEAFF. The gene calls are TRBV19 and TRBJ1-1; D is perhaps TRBD1 (6 bases). The CDR3 spans 16 residues. V lost 3 bases, J lost 0 bases, and 14 bases lay in between. Germline CDR1 is LNHDA and CDR2 is SQIVND (reference sequence). The variable domain in full, with the rest retrieved from reference TRBV19 and TRBJ1-1, is DGGITQSPKYLFRKEGQNVTLSCEQNLNHDAMYWYRQDPGQGLRLIYYSQIVNDFQKGDIAEGYSVSREKKESFPLTVTSAQKNPTAFYLCASSIVTGLMNTEAFFGQGTRLTVV.